Listed below are T cell receptor beta chains from one sample, sequenced in a study of blood T cell repertoires in COVID-19. Profiled with immunoSEQ multiplex PCR; TCRdb holds only in-frame clones, not every one. The sample holds about 140,000 clones; 82% are singletons and the top ten take less than 5%. Sequencing was performed on peripheral blood. The receptors stem from a woman over 75 with acute or convalescent COVID-19. Each CDR3 is given with its conserved first and last residue. Fields, in order: V gene, CDR3 protein.

V: TRBV2; CDR3: CASTPTGGGEQFF
V: TRBV19; CDR3: CASSSTVDSGNTIYF
V: TRBV7-2; CDR3: CASSRTGVDYGYTF
V: TRBV18; CDR3: CASSPERNTGELFF
V: TRBV5-6; CDR3: CASSSEDRGPTDTQYF
V: TRBV9; CDR3: CASSGNQGTGANVLTF
V: TRBV7-9; CDR3: CASSWGLRQGPTDTQYF
V: TRBV27; CDR3: CASRLGRGLTEAFF
V: TRBV10-2; CDR3: CASRPGLLQPQHF
V: TRBV7-6; CDR3: CASSSKNRGFDTQYF
V: TRBV7-2; CDR3: CASSLGTGLAVTDTQYF
V: TRBV7-9; CDR3: CASSSTSSRDTQYF
V: TRBV5-4; CDR3: CASSLKKSPGLGLGAGELFF
V: TRBV5-4; CDR3: CASSHPQGLGYTF
V: TRBV7-2; CDR3: CASSIPRQGSGRLPDTQYF
V: TRBV6-2/TRBV6-3; CDR3: CASSYPNRGQARSYNEQFF
V: TRBV7-2; CDR3: CASSSRDRTGNSPLHF
V: TRBV30; CDR3: CAWGTGSLEKLFF
V: TRBV10-3; CDR3: CAITADRDTEAFF
V: TRBV10-2; CDR3: CASSVEGTSTEAFF
V: TRBV5-4; CDR3: CASSWTQGAWETQYF
V: TRBV7-3; CDR3: CASSYTESSYNEQFF
V: TRBV2; CDR3: CASSVGGTGVGYGYTF
V: TRBV5-6; CDR3: CASSYRGTEAFF
V: TRBV6-2/TRBV6-3; CDR3: CASSNDGGTDTQYF
V: TRBV5-5; CDR3: CASSGTGHTDNEQFF
V: TRBV7-2; CDR3: CASSLGGGTGNTIYF
V: TRBV5-1; CDR3: CASSLPPHTDTQYF
V: TRBV10-3; CDR3: CAIRPGQESYNEQFF
V: TRBV14; CDR3: CASSRAGGSRNEQFF
V: TRBV7-2; CDR3: CASSSQPGLAGGDNEQFF
V: TRBV4-1; CDR3: CASSRSGVVAETQYF
V: TRBV7-2; CDR3: CASSLEQGAMNTEAFF
V: TRBV10-1; CDR3: CASSYRTDRGPTEAFF
V: TRBV29-1; CDR3: CSVRDTNQPQHF
V: TRBV9; CDR3: CASTIGGTEGF
V: TRBV5-1; CDR3: CASSFSSSNTEAFF
V: TRBV2; CDR3: CASSDFLLSETQYF
V: TRBV7-9; CDR3: CAIEPLAGGPNTGELFF
V: TRBV4-1; CDR3: CASSPPDSRRNEKLFF
V: TRBV5-1; CDR3: CASSLGPAVNYGYTF